Listed below are T cell receptor beta chains from one sample, sequenced in a study of OX40 agonist ivuxolimab in advanced cancers. Generated by immunoSEQ multiplex PCR, the TCRdb table keeps only in-frame clones and is missing some. The sample consists of over 30,000 clones, roughly 91% of them appearing once. The source was CD4+ or CD8+ T cells sorted from blood, collected in a trial of the OX40 agonist ivuxolimab. Receptors originate from an adult with an advanced solid tumor such as melanoma, head and neck, liver or kidney cancer. Both conserved end residues are part of each CDR3. The D gene is left open where the match is weak. Clone size appears in some rows only: once, few, many, or a class for an expanded clone.

J gene	clone size	V gene	D gene	CDR3 DNA	CDR3 protein
TRBJ2-1	-	TRBV11-3	-	TGTGCCAGCAGCTCGAGCTCCTACAATGAGCAGTTCTTC	CASSSSSYNEQFF
TRBJ2-7	-	TRBV5-4	-	TGTGCCAGCAGCTTGGGCACAGGGAGCTCCTACGAGCAGTACTTC	CASSLGTGSSYEQYF
TRBJ2-5	-	TRBV4-1	-	TGCGCCAGCAGCAAGGAGGCAGAAGAGACCCAGTACTTC	CASSKEAEETQYF
TRBJ1-3	-	TRBV4-1	-	TGCGCCAGCAGCCAAGAGAGGGCAAGCTCTGGAAACACCATATATTTT	CASSQERASSGNTIYF
TRBJ1-4	-	TRBV30	-	TGTGCCTGGAGTAAGGGGGTTGGCGAAAAACTGTTTTTT	CAWSKGVGEKLFF
TRBJ1-1	-	TRBV6-1	TRBD1	TGTGCCAGCAGAACGACAGGGAGGGACACTGAAGCTTTCTTT	CASRTTGRDTEAFF
TRBJ1-1	once	TRBV7-3	-	TGTGCCAACAGCCTCGGGGTACAGGGTATGAACACTGAAGCTTTCTTT	CANSLGVQGMNTEAFF
TRBJ1-2	once	TRBV30	-	TGTGCCTGGAGTTTTCTGGGGGCGGGGGTGAGGGGCTACACCTTC	CAWSFLGAGVRGYTF
TRBJ1-3	-	TRBV27	-	TGTGCCAGCCCCCCGGGTGAAGGATTGGAGTCCGGCAACACCATATATTTT	CASPPGEGLESGNTIYF
TRBJ1-1	-	TRBV6-5	-	TGTGCCAGCAGCTCCGTAGGGACAAACACTGAAGCTTTCTTT	CASSSVGTNTEAFF
TRBJ2-3	-	TRBV29-1	TRBD1	TGCAGCGGACAGGGTAGTATAGATACGCAGTATTTT	CSGQGSIDTQYF
TRBJ1-1	once	TRBV14	-	TGTGCCAGCATACAAGTCGGCGAAGCGGGGGCGGTTGAAGCTTTCTTT	CASIQVGEAGAVEAFF
TRBJ1-6	-	TRBV6-1	TRBD1	TGTGCCAGCCCCAAGGGGACAGGGGCTGATTCACCCCTCCACTTT	CASPKGTGADSPLHF
TRBJ2-2	-	TRBV5-4	TRBD1	TGTGCCAGCAGCCCGGGACAGGGGAGGGCCGGGGAGCTGTTTTTT	CASSPGQGRAGELFF
TRBJ2-5	-	TRBV2	TRBD2	TGTGCCAGCAGTGAAGCGAGTAGCGGGAGTTCGCAGTACTTC	CASSEASSGSSQYF
TRBJ2-5	-	TRBV2	-	TGTGCCAGCAGTGCAGCCAGGGGCAGGGAGACCCAGTACTTC	CASSAARGRETQYF
TRBJ2-3	-	TRBV5-1	TRBD1	TGCGCCAGCAGCCCCGGACAGGGGGCTTGGACAGATACGCAGTATTTT	CASSPGQGAWTDTQYF
TRBJ2-3	-	TRBV19	-	TGTGCCAGTAGTATAGAGGGGGGGCGTAGCACAGATACGCAGTATTTT	CASSIEGGRSTDTQYF
TRBJ1-6	-	TRBV28	-	TGTGCCAGCAGTACACAGGATTATAATTCACCCCTCCACTTT	CASSTQDYNSPLHF
TRBJ1-5	-	TRBV2	-	TGTGCCAGCAGTGTCAGCAGGGATAGCAATCAGCCCCAGCATTTT	CASSVSRDSNQPQHF
TRBJ2-5	-	TRBV7-9	-	TGTGCCAGCAGCTTAGGGGACAATAGTAGGGAGACCCAGTACTTC	CASSLGDNSRETQYF
TRBJ1-3	-	TRBV6-5	-	TGTGCCAGCCTTGATTCTGGAAACACCATATATTTT	CASLDSGNTIYF
TRBJ1-1	-	TRBV7-9	-	TGTGCCAGCTACAGCGGGGACCCAGGTGGAACTGAAGCTTTCTTT	CASYSGDPGGTEAFF
TRBJ1-5	-	TRBV19	-	TGTGCCAGTAGTAGGACAGACAATCAGCCCCAGCATTTT	CASSRTDNQPQHF
TRBJ2-2	-	TRBV6-6	TRBD1	TGTGCCAGCGACCGAAGGGGACAGGGCGGGGAGCTGTTTTTT	CASDRRGQGGELFF
TRBJ1-5	-	TRBV18	-	TGTGCCAGCTCACCTTCTACATCGTTTCAACCCCAGCATTTT	CASSPSTSFQPQHF
TRBJ2-7	-	TRBV5-4	-	TGTGCCAGCAACATTGGCCCGGGTTACGAGCAGTACTTC	CASNIGPGYEQYF
TRBJ1-5	few	TRBV28	-	TGTGCCAGCAGTGAGCGAAATCAGCCCCAGCATTTT	CASSERNQPQHF
TRBJ2-2	-	TRBV5-4	TRBD2	TGTGCCAGCAGCCTGGGACTAGCGGGAGGAACCGGGGAGCTGTTTTTT	CASSLGLAGGTGELFF
TRBJ2-5	-	TRBV30	-	TGTGCCTGGAGGCCCCAGGGGGGCTTGGAGACCCAGTACTTC	CAWRPQGGLETQYF
TRBJ1-2	-	TRBV15	TRBD1	TGTGCCACCAGCAGAGATTTGGACAGGGCCTATGGCTACACCTTC	CATSRDLDRAYGYTF
TRBJ1-4	-	TRBV5-4	-	TGTGCCAGCAGCTACCCGGGGGTTAATGAAAAACTGTTTTTT	CASSYPGVNEKLFF
TRBJ2-3	-	TRBV4-2	-	TGTGCCAGCAGCCGATTTGAAGATACGCAGTATTTT	CASSRFEDTQYF
TRBJ2-5	-	TRBV7-2	-	TGTGCCAGCAGCTTAGGGACGTCCCGGGAGACCCAGTACTTC	CASSLGTSRETQYF
TRBJ2-1	-	TRBV7-6	TRBD1	TGTGCCAGCAGCTCCCCCCCCACAGGGGGTGACTACAATGAGCAGTTCTTC	CASSSPPTGGDYNEQFF